This TCR beta chain was recovered during a study of T-cell reconstitution after alpha-beta-depleted transplantation in children. Preparation of the TCRbeta library involved a method that used unique molecular identifiers. TCRdb called the PCR reads again in MiXCR, with one record for every CDR3 protein. The sample carries about 400,000 distinct CDR3 sequences, about a fifth recorded once. The CDR3 runs to 14 residues. With 8 bases removed from V and 1 base from J, the gap between germline ends came to 14 bases. The chain carries TRBV12-3 or TRBV12-4 and TRBJ1-1; maybe TRBD1 (5 bases). The clonotype originates from a human donor who donated a stem cell graft to a child with acute myeloid leukemia. This specimen was PBMCs from the stem cell graft donor, taken from the stem cell graft. The CDR3 spells CASEWSQGNTEAFF. CDR3 DNA sequence: TGTGCCAGCGAGTGGTCCCAGGGGAACACTGAAGCTTTCTTT.